This passage covers 32 T cell receptor beta chains from one sample sequenced in a study of a mutant IDH1 vaccine in newly diagnosed glioma. The time point here: baseline, week 1 (first vaccination visit). Indicated treatment: pre-vaccination baseline after standard-of-care therapy. Produced via immunoSEQ multiplex PCR; TCRdb's table is partial and in-frame only. Of 60,000 to 75,000 clones listed, 83% are singletons. The sequencing used peripheral blood mononuclear cells (PBMCs), collected from a glioma patient treated with radiotherapy, temozolomide or both. The receptors were gathered from a woman between 18 and 30 years old with glioma. Some clones in this sample may be carry-over from other donors' samples.

The rearrangement joins TRBV4-3 to TRBJ1-2, with 10 positions matching TRBD1. Germline CDR1 is LGHNA and CDR2 is YSLEER. The CDR3 loop spans 15 amino acids. The V gene end was trimmed by 4 bases and the J gene end by 4 bases; junction bases not matched to a gene: 6. DNA of the CDR3: TGCGCCAGCAGCCGACAGGGGGCGATTGGCTATGGCTACACCTTC. Encoded protein: CASSRQGAIGYGYTF.

The genes are TRBV6-5 and TRBJ1-4; TRBD1 aligns across 7 bases. Unmatched junction bases numbered 3, after V lost 5 bases and J lost 0 bases. The length of the CDR3 is 15 residues. Germline loops: CDR1 MNHEY, CDR2 SVGAGI. The DNA of the CDR3 is TGTGCCAGCAGTCTCGGGACAGCAACTAATGAAAAACTGTTTTTT. It codes for CASSLGTATNEKLFF.

The chain joins TRBV2 to TRBJ2-3; TRBD2 matches at 13 bases. Germline V gene data show CDR1 as SNHLY and CDR2 as FYNNEI. V was clipped by 8 bases and J by 6 bases; unmatched bases: 11. CDR3 length equals 16 residues. CDR3: CASETGLAGLRDTQYF. The CDR3 nucleotides read TGTGCCAGCGAGACGGGACTAGCGGGGCTTCGGGATACGCAGTATTTT. Combining the CDR3 with reference TRBV2 and TRBJ2-3 gives the whole variable domain EPEVTQTPSHQVTQMGQEVILRCVPISNHLYFYWYRQILGQKVEFLVSFYNNEISEKSEIFDDQFSVERPDGSNFTLKIRSTKLEDSAMYFCASETGLAGLRDTQYFGPGTRLTVL.

CDR3 in DNA: TGCGCCAGCAGCCACCCCGGGACAGGGGGCGGCTACGAGCAGTACTTC. Translated, it gives CASSHPGTGGGYEQYF. The chain carries TRBV4-1 and TRBJ2-7; TRBD1 aligns across 12 bases. V shed 3 bases, J shed 3 bases, and the junction held 6 bases outside the gene matches. CDR1 is MGHRA, CDR2 YSYEKL, per germline. The CDR3 runs 16 residues.

V usage is TRBV9 and J usage is TRBJ2-7, with unresolved D. V was trimmed by 3 bases and J by 1 base, leaving 11 bases between them. The CDR3 contains 14 residues. Germline V CDR1 and CDR2: SGDLS, YYNGEE. DNA of the CDR3: TGTGCCAGCAGCGAGACCCCCCGTTCCTACGAGCAGTACTTC. This sequence encodes CASSETPRSYEQYF.

The chain links TRBV6-4 to TRBJ2-3; D unresolved. The germline V gene has CDR1 MRHNA and CDR2 SNTAGT. CDR3 length: 12 residues. Trimming stripped 2 bases from V and 0 bases from J, with 0 bases between. The DNA for the CDR3 is TGTGCCAGCAGTGACAGCACAGATACGCAGTATTTT. Its protein is CASSDSTDTQYF.

The CDR3 nucleotides are TGTGCCAGCAGACTGGACGGGAACACTGAAGCTTTCTTT. Amino acids: CASRLDGNTEAFF. V is TRBV27 and J is TRBJ1-1; no firm D call. The CDR3 runs 13 residues. Per the germline V gene, CDR1 is MNHEY and CDR2 is SMNVEV (reference sequence). Trimming shortened V by 6 bases and J by 1 base, and 9 bases separated the two germline ends.

This chain connects TRBV6-5 to TRBJ1-6; no definite D call. This CDR3 has 15 residues. Germline CDR1 MNHEY, CDR2 SVGAGI. Deletions cut 4 bases from V and 6 bases from J, with 13 bases between. The CDR3 reads CASSWAGRTNSPLHF. CDR3 DNA: TGTGCCAGCAGTTGGGCCGGCCGGACTAATTCACCCCTCCACTTT.

This rearrangement joins TRBV29-1 to TRBJ1-1; D unresolved. Germline lookup yields CDR1 SQVTM and CDR2 ANQGSEA. V was clipped by 4 bases and J by 7 bases, with 7 bases between them. This CDR3 spans 10 amino acids. CDR3 amino acids: CSVVDVEAFF. The CDR3 DNA sequence: TGCAGCGTTGTGGACGTTGAAGCTTTCTTT.

The chain employs TRBV5-4 and TRBJ2-5; 8 nucleotides align to TRBD2. This CDR3 contains 14 residues. Per the germline V gene, CDR1 is SGHNT and CDR2 is YYREEE (reference sequence). J lost 2 bases, V lost 7 bases, and 7 bases had no gene match. CDR3 nucleotide sequence: TGTGCCAGCGCCCCGGGGGGGGCTCAAGAGACCCAGTACTTC. It specifies CASAPGGAQETQYF.

The CDR3 region has the DNA TGTGCCAGCAGTTTTTCACGGAGCGGGGCAGATGGACCCGAAGCTTTCTTT. Its protein is CASSFSRSGADGPEAFF. The chain uses TRBV28 and TRBJ1-1; perhaps TRBD1 as D (5 bases). V was clipped by 3 bases and J by 8 bases, with 25 bases between them. This CDR3 comprises 17 residues. Germline assignment: CDR1 MDHEN and CDR2 SYDVKM.

The chain employs TRBV5-1 and TRBJ2-1; no clear D gene. The germline V and J ends were trimmed by 0 bases and 6 bases, with 19 bases remaining between them. The V gene's germline CDR1 is SGHRS and CDR2 YFSETQ. CDR3 length equals 17 residues. CDR3 in amino acids: CASSLGSGDISSNEQFF. CDR3 sequence (DNA): TGCGCCAGCAGCTTGGGGAGTGGGGATATCTCTAGCAATGAGCAGTTCTTC. The entire variable domain, with the rest obtained from reference TRBV5-1 and TRBJ2-1, is as follows: KAGVTQTPRYLIKTRGQQVTLSCSPISGHRSVSWYQQTPGQGLQFLFEYFSETQRNKGNFPGRFSGRQFSNSRSEMNVSTLELGDSALYLCASSLGSGDISSNEQFFGPGTRLTVL.

The chain joins TRBV7-8 to TRBJ2-2; D is possibly TRBD2 (5 bases). Germline values: CDR1 SGHVS, CDR2 FQNEAQ. CDR3 length: 15 amino acids. The V end lost 3 bases, the J end lost 6 bases, and 14 bases lay between the germline ends. This chain's CDR3 is CASSFSSWRSGELFF. The CDR3 nucleotides read TGTGCCAGCAGCTTTTCCTCCTGGAGGTCCGGGGAGCTGTTTTTT.

In this sample, this clone turned up once. The rearrangement uses TRBV5-1 and TRBJ1-4; D might be TRBD1 (6 bases). This CDR3 is 16 amino acids long. CDR1 is SGHRS, CDR2 YFSETQ, per germline. Trimming pared 7 bases from V and 5 bases from J, leaving 21 bases between. CDR3 DNA: TGCGCCAGCGGCGGAAGGCCCATAGGGGGGAATGAAAAACTGTTTTTT. It encodes CASGGRPIGGNEKLFF.

This clone is a singleton in its sample. The chain couples TRBV2 to TRBJ2-7; D uncertain. The CDR3 contains 14 residues. The V end lost 9 bases, the J end lost 3 bases, and 18 bases lay between the germline ends. Germline values: CDR1 SNHLY, CDR2 FYNNEI. The CDR3 bases are TGTGCCAGTTCCCCGGTAATCCAATTCTACGAGCAGTACTTC. Its protein product is CASSPVIQFYEQYF. Drawing the rest from reference TRBV2 and TRBJ2-7, the complete variable domain is EPEVTQTPSHQVTQMGQEVILRCVPISNHLYFYWYRQILGQKVEFLVSFYNNEISEKSEIFDDQFSVERPDGSNFTLKIRSTKLEDSAMYFCASSPVIQFYEQYFGPGTRLTVT.

This clone was seen a single time. The chain is built from TRBV25-1 and TRBJ2-5; no firm D call. Germline V gene sequence: CDR1 MGHDK, CDR2 SYGVNS. V lost 4 bases and J lost 2, with 8 bases in between. The CDR3 spans 13 residues. CDR3 residues: CASSGRWQETQYF. The CDR3 DNA is TGTGCCAGCAGTGGACGGTGGCAAGAGACCCAGTACTTC.

This clone came up once. The V call is TRBV4-1, the J call TRBJ1-2, with D tentatively TRBD1 (6 bases). The CDR3 runs 15 residues. Germline values: CDR1 MGHRA, CDR2 YSYEKL. Trimming pared 7 bases from V and 2 bases from J, leaving 17 bases between. The CDR3: CASTTPGGANYGYTF. CDR3 nucleotides: TGCGCCAGCACCACCCCGGGGGGGGCAAACTATGGCTACACCTTC.

This sequence joins TRBV5-1 and TRBJ2-7; a possible D gene is TRBD2 (6 bases). The CDR3 is 15 amino acids. The V gene lost 4 bases and the J gene lost 6 bases, with 20 bases spanning the gap. Germline loops: CDR1 SGHRS, CDR2 YFSETQ. CDR3 protein: CASSPAGRGYSEQYF. CDR3 bases: TGCGCCAGCAGCCCGGCAGGGCGGGGCTACTCCGAGCAGTACTTC.

This chain uses TRBV7-6 with TRBJ2-7; no firm D call. The V end lost 3 bases, the J end lost 3 bases, and 12 bases lay between the germline ends. The CDR3 is made up of 14 amino acids. From germline, CDR1 is SGHVS and CDR2 FNYEAQ. The CDR3 is CASSFGGGDYEQYF. As DNA, the CDR3 is TGTGCCAGCAGCTTCGGCGGTGGGGACTACGAGCAGTACTTC.

The chain carries TRBV6-6 and TRBJ2-2, with D maybe TRBD2 (6 bases). The ends were cut back, 2 bases at V and 3 bases at J, with 10 bases in the middle. Germline V gene sequence: CDR1 MNHNY, CDR2 SVGAGI (reference sequence). The CDR3 runs 15 residues. CDR3 loop: CASSYLGDYTGELFF. In DNA form, the CDR3 reads TGTGCCAGCAGTTACCTAGGGGACTACACCGGGGAGCTGTTTTTT.

A single count supports this clone. One end of the junction does not line up with germline, which may come from a read error. The V gene is TRBV6-5, the J gene TRBJ2-7, with D unresolved. This CDR3 has 14 residues. Germline values: CDR1 MNHEY, CDR2 SVGAGI. The chain's CDR3 is CASSYSPDSDEQYF. CDR3 nucleotides: TGTGCCAGCAGTTACTCCCCAGACTCCGACGAGCAGTACTTC.

V and J are TRBV10-3 and TRBJ1-2, with TRBD1 matching 8 bases. The CDR3 runs 13 residues. CDR1 and CDR2 (germline): ENHRY, SYGVKD. V gave up 8 bases and J gave up 4 bases; unmatched junction bases: 6. For the CDR3, the DNA is TGTGCCATCGGCTCCGGGACAGGCTATGGCTACACCTTC. Translation: CAIGSGTGYGYTF.

This chain joins TRBV4-1 and TRBJ1-3; TRBD1 is a possible D gene (5 bases). This CDR3 spans 15 amino acids. The germline V gene has CDR1 MGHRA and CDR2 YSYEKL. V was cut by 0 bases and J by 7 bases, with 13 bases left in between. Here the CDR3 DNA reads TGCGCCAGCAGCCAAGATGGGGCCTCGGTGAACACCATATATTTT. Protein product: CASSQDGASVNTIYF.

This chain connects TRBV4-2 to TRBJ2-3, with 9 bases identical to TRBD2. The ends lost 0 bases at V and 4 bases at J; junction bases unmatched: 11. CDR3 length: 18 residues. CDR1 and CDR2 from the germline V gene are LGHNA and YNFKEQ. Here the CDR3 reads CASSQDITSGQAADTQYF. The CDR3 DNA reads as TGTGCCAGCAGCCAAGATATCACTAGCGGGCAGGCCGCAGATACGCAGTATTTT.

This clone came up once. V and J are TRBV30 and TRBJ1-3, with a weak D call TRBD1 (5 bases). The CDR3 extends over 16 amino acids. CDR1 and CDR2 (germline): GTSNPN, SVGIG (reference sequence). V lost 2 bases and J 0 bases, leaving 14 bases between the germline ends. The DNA for the CDR3 is TGTGCCTGGAGTTCGTGGGGGGACGGCTCTGGAAACACCATATATTTT. Translation: CAWSSWGDGSGNTIYF.

The genes are TRBV2 and TRBJ2-7; D is ambiguous. Germline values: CDR1 SNHLY, CDR2 FYNNEI. Trimming stripped 4 bases from V and 4 bases from J, with 14 bases between. The CDR3 is 14 amino acids. CDR3 DNA: TGTGCCAGCAGTGTACTGGCCCAGAGGTACGAGCAGTACTTC. As protein: CASSVLAQRYEQYF.

The chain links TRBV7-9 to TRBJ1-2; possible D gene TRBD1, 6 bases. V lost 8 bases, J lost 0 bases, and 13 bases lay in between. The CDR3 has 14 residues. The V gene's germline CDR1 is SEHNR and CDR2 FQNEAQ (reference sequence). The CDR3 protein is CASGGRASNYGYTF. The CDR3 nucleotides are TGTGCCAGCGGGGGGCGGGCGTCTAACTATGGCTACACCTTC.

V and J are TRBV5-6 and TRBJ1-2; D is perhaps TRBD1 (5 bases). V was pared by 0 bases and J by 8 bases, with 11 bases between. Looked up from germline, CDR1 is SGHDT and CDR2 is YYEEEE. The length of the CDR3 is 13 residues. CDR3 loop: CASSLVTVGGYTF. CDR3 bases: TGTGCCAGCAGCTTGGTGACAGTGGGGGGCTACACCTTC.

This sequence joins TRBV5-1 and TRBJ2-1; either TRBD1 or TRBD2 may supply D (7 bases each). The CDR3 totals 15 residues. V gave up 4 bases and J gave up 0 bases, with 11 bases separating them. From germline, CDR1 is SGHRS and CDR2 YFSETQ. The DNA for the CDR3 is TGCGCCAGCAGCGAGCGGGACAGCTCCTACAATGAGCAGTTCTTC. Translation gives CASSERDSSYNEQFF.

The V and J genes are TRBV27 and TRBJ1-2, with D possibly being TRBD1 (5 bases). Germline CDR1 is MNHEY and CDR2 is SMNVEV (reference sequence). CDR3 length: 14 amino acids. The V end was cut by 0 bases, the J end by 6 bases, with 11 bases between. This chain's CDR3 is CASSLSAGFDGYTF. Written as DNA, the CDR3 is TGTGCCAGCAGTTTATCGGCAGGGTTTGATGGCTACACCTTC.

This clone was recorded once. The sample holds other DNA sequences that translate to the same CDR3. The chain carries TRBV6-1 and TRBJ1-1, with a possible D match to TRBD1 (6 bases). The CDR3 contains 14 residues. Germline values: CDR1 MNHNS, CDR2 SASEGT. V was shortened by 2 bases and J by 3 bases, with 10 bases between the two germline ends. CDR3 DNA sequence: TGTGCCAGCAGTGAAACAGGGCGCCACACTGAAGCTTTCTTT. This sequence encodes CASSETGRHTEAFF.

This chain joins TRBV5-1 and TRBJ2-3; possibly TRBD2 for D (5 bases). This CDR3 is built from 13 residues. The V end lost 2 bases, the J end lost 2 bases, and 6 bases lay between the germline ends. Germline loops: CDR1 SGHRS, CDR2 YFSETQ. The CDR3 loop reads CASSFLATDTQYF. In DNA, the CDR3 is TGCGCCAGCAGCTTCCTAGCCACAGATACGCAGTATTTT.